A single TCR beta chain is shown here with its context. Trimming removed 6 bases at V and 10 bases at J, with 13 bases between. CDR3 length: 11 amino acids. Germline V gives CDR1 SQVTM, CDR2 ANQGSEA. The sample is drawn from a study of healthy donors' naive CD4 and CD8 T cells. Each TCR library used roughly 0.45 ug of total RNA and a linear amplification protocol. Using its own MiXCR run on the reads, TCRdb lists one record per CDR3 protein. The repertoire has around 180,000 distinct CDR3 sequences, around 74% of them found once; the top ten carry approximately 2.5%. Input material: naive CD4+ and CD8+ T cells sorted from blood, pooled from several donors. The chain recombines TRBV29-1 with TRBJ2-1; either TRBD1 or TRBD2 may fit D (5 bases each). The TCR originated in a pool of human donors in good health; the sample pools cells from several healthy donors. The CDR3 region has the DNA TGCAGCGTCCTCGGGACCCACGAGCAGTTCTTC. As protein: CSVLGTHEQFF.